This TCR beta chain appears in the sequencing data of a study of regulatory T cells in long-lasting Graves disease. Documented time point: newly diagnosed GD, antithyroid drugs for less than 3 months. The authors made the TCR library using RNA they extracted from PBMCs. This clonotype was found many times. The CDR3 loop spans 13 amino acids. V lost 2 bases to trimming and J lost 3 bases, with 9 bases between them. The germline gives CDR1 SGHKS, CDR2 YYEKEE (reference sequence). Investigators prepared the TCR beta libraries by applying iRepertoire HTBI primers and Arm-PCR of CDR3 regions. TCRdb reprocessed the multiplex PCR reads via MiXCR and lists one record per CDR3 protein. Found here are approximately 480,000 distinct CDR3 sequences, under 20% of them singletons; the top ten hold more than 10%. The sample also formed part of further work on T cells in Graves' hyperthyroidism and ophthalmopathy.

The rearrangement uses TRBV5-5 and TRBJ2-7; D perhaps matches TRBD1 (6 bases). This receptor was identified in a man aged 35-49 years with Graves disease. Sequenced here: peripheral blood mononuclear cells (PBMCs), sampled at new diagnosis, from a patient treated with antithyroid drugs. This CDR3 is CASSFGQRYEQYF. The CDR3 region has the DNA TGTGCCAGCAGCTTTGGACAGCGCTACGAGCAGTACTTC.